The rows below give T cell receptor beta chains drawn from one sample of a study of blood T cell repertoires in COVID-19. Method: immunoSEQ multiplex PCR; TCRdb's copy keeps in-frame clones and lacks some. The top ten clones hold 11% of a sample with 150,000 to 200,000 clones, 70% to 90% of them seen once. Sequenced input: peripheral blood. These receptors all come from a human donor in a cohort sampled during active COVID-19. CDR3s include the opening cysteine and the closing phenylalanine or tryptophan. Fields, in order: CDR3 length, V gene, J gene, D gene, clone size, CDR3 protein, CDR3 DNA. D genes are given only for firm matches. Not every row has a clone size; where given, it reads once, few, many or a size class.

13	TRBV9	TRBJ2-1	.	.	CASSVGLRNEQFF	TGTGCCAGCAGCGTAGGCCTACGGAATGAGCAGTTCTTC
14	TRBV10-1	TRBJ2-1	.	once	CASSAGGTPHEQFF	TGCGCCAGCAGTGCGGGCGGGACCCCCCATGAGCAGTTCTTC
13	TRBV2	TRBJ2-7	.	few	CASSPGSSYEQYF	TGTGCCAGCAGTCCTGGGAGTTCCTACGAGCAGTACTTC
15	TRBV30	TRBJ1-1	TRBD1	.	CAWSGWTGGFTEAFF	TGTGCCTGGAGTGGATGGACAGGGGGCTTCACTGAAGCTTTCTTT
13	TRBV30	TRBJ1-4	.	.	CAWSPGVHEKLFF	TGTGCCTGGAGCCCCGGGGTCCATGAAAAACTGTTTTTT
14	TRBV10-3	TRBJ1-5	.	.	CAISVGGEDQPQHF	TGTGCCATCAGTGTAGGCGGCGAGGATCAGCCCCAGCATTTT
15	TRBV7-2	TRBJ2-3	TRBD2	.	CASSSSGRVADTQYF	TGTGCCAGCAGCTCTAGCGGGAGGGTGGCAGATACGCAGTATTTT
15	TRBV7-2	TRBJ2-7	TRBD1	.	CASSLQGQGLGEQYF	TGTGCCAGCAGCTTACAGGGACAGGGGTTAGGCGAGCAGTACTTC
14	TRBV15	TRBJ2-3	.	.	CATSRERSPDTQYF	TGTGCCACCAGCAGAGAACGGTCGCCAGATACGCAGTATTTT
13	TRBV6-6	TRBJ2-7	.	.	CVSSSTGYYEQYF	TGTGTCAGCAGTTCTACAGGGTACTACGAGCAGTACTTC
17	TRBV7-8	TRBJ2-3	TRBD2	.	CASSLGLAGGPADTQYF	TGTGCCAGCAGCTTAGGACTAGCGGGGGGCCCAGCAGATACGCAGTATTTT
15	TRBV7-9	TRBJ2-1	.	.	CASSLSPLPYNEQFF	TGTGCCAGCAGCTTATCCCCCCTTCCCTACAATGAGCAGTTCTTC
18	TRBV24-1	TRBJ2-3	TRBD2	.	CATSETRTSGSLRDTQYF	TGTGCCACCAGTGAAACACGGACTAGCGGGAGCCTTAGGGATACGCAGTATTTT
14	TRBV4-3	TRBJ2-7	.	.	CASSQAARAYEQYF	TGCGCCAGCAGCCAAGCTGCCAGGGCTTACGAGCAGTACTTC
16	TRBV3-1/TRBV3-2	TRBJ2-3	TRBD2	.	CASSRLRTSSADTQYF	TGTGCCAGCAGCCGCCTCCGGACTAGTTCTGCAGATACGCAGTATTTT